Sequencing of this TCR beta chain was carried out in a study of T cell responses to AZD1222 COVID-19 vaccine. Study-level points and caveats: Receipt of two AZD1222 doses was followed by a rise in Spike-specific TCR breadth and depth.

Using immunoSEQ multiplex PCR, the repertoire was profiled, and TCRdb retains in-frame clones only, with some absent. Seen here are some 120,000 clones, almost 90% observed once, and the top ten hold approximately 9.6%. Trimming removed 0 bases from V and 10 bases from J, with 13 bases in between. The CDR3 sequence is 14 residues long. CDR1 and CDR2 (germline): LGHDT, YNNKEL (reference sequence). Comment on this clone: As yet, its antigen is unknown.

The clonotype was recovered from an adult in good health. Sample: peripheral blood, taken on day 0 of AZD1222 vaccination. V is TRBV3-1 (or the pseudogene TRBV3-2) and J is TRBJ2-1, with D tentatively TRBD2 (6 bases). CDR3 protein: CASSQDLNRGEQFF. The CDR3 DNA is TGTGCCAGCAGCCAAGATCTGAACCGGGGGGAGCAGTTCTTC.